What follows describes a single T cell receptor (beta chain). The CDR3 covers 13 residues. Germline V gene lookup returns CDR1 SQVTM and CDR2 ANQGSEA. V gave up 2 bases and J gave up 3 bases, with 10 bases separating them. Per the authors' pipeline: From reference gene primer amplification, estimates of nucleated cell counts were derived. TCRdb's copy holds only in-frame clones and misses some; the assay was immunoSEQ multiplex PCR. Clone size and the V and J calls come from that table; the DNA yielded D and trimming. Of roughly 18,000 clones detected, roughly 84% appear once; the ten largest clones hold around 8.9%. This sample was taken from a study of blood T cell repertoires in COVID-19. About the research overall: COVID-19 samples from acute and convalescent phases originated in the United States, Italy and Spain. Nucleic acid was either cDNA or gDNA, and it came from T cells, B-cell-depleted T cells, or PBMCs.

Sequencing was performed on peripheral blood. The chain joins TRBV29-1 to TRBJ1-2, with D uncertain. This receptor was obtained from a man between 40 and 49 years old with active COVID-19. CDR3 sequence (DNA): TGCAGCGTTGAAAGGTCAGGCGACTATGGCTACACCTTC. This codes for CSVERSGDYGYTF.